Sequencing of this T cell receptor beta chain was carried out in a study of T cells after yellow fever vaccination. Study-level information: SMART-Seq v4 Ultra Low Input prepared the low-cell-number fractions.

General study results and limits: It was a small share of clonotypes that appeared in both CD4 and CD8 compartments. Abundant clonotypes from the bulk population could contaminate FACS-sorted repertoires.

This clonotype was detected only a few times. The antigen remains undetermined. CDR1 and CDR2 from the germline V gene are MNHEY and SVGEGT. The CDR3 runs 15 residues. V lost 7 bases and J 1 base, leaving 14 bases between the germline ends. A 5'RACE template-switching step, the method used to make TCR cDNA, added a universal primer site and UMIs. TCRdb analysed the 5' RACE reads with MiXCR anew, one entry per CDR3 protein. Among just under 600,000 distinct CDR3 sequences listed, roughly 14% were seen once. The chain couples TRBV6-2 or TRBV6-3 to TRBJ1-5; D is possibly TRBD1 (6 bases). The sequences come from PBMCs, collected on the day of the yellow fever booster vaccination. The clonotype comes from a man aged 25 to 40 who received the YFV17D yellow fever vaccine. CDR3 loop: CASTWGQGSNQPQHF. In nucleotides, the CDR3 is TGTGCCAGCACCTGGGGGCAGGGAAGCAATCAGCCCCAGCATTTT.